Shown below are 3 T cell receptor beta chains from a single sample sequenced in a study of monozygotic twins with inflammatory bowel disease. TCRdb reprocessed the 5' RACE reads; each CDR3 protein has one entry and no DNA is given. Recorded for this sample: 300,000 to 400,000 distinct CDR3 sequences. The sequenced sample was blood. These receptors all stem from a human donor with ulcerative colitis or Crohn's disease, or a healthy co-twin of an affected twin (not recorded which).

The chain combines TRBV12-3 or TRBV12-4 with TRBJ2-1; the D call of TRBD1 rests on TCRdb alone, since no DNA is present to check it. The CDR3 length is 14 residues. This CDR3 reads CASRPTGGRNEQFF.

The chain couples TRBV20-1 to TRBJ2-5; the D call of TRBD2 rests on TCRdb alone, since no DNA is present to check it. The CDR3 sequence is 15 residues long. Per the germline V gene, CDR1 is DFQATT and CDR2 is SNEGSKA (reference sequence). This CDR3 reads CSARRTSGKGETQYF.

The chain combines TRBV15 with TRBJ1-6. The length of the CDR3 is 16 residues. Germline CDR1 and CDR2: LNHNV and YYDKDF (reference sequence). CDR3 region: CATSRERELGNSPLHF.